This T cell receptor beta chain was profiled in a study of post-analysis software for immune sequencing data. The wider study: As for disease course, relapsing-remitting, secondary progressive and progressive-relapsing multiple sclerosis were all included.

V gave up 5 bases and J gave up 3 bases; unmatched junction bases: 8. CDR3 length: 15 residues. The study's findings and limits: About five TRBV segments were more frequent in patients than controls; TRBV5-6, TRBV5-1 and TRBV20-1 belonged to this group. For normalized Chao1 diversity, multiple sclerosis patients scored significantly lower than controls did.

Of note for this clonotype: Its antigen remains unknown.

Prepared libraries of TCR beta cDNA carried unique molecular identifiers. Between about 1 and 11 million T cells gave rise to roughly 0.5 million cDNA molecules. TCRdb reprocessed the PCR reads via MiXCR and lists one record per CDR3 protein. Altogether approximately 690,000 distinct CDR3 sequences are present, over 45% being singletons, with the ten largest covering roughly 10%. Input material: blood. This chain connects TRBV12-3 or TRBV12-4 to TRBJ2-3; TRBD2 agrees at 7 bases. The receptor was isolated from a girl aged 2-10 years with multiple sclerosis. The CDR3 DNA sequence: TGTGCCAGCAGTCCCCTGGGAGGGGAGACAGATACGCAGTATTTT. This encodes CASSPLGGETDTQYF.